Each of the 12 T cell receptor beta chains below was sequenced from the same sample in a study of blood T cell repertoires in COVID-19. Data came from immunoSEQ multiplex PCR; TCRdb stores just in-frame clones and leaves some out. This sample has 310,000 or so clones, with around 90% found just once. Sequenced material: peripheral blood. These receptors were taken from a woman aged 50 to 65 who had recovered from COVID-19.

V usage is TRBV6-2 or TRBV6-3 and J usage is TRBJ2-5; TRBD1 matches at 9 bases. V lost 5 bases and J lost 1; bases outside the gene matches: 5. Germline CDR1 is MNHEY and CDR2 is SVGEGT. The CDR3 totals 15 residues. The CDR3 sequence is CASSTPDRGQETQYF. The DNA for the CDR3 is TGTGCCAGCAGTACCCCGGACAGGGGCCAAGAGACCCAGTACTTC.

This sequence joins TRBV24-1 and TRBJ2-1, with D perhaps matching TRBD2 (5 bases). Trimming left V 4 bases short and J 0 bases short, with 15 bases between. Looked up from germline, CDR1 is KGHDR and CDR2 is SFDVKD. The CDR3 totals 17 residues. Written as DNA, the CDR3 is TGTGCCACCAGTGACCCCGGCGGGTCGCGCTCCTACAATGAGCAGTTCTTC. Residues: CATSDPGGSRSYNEQFF.

The V and J genes are TRBV30 and TRBJ2-4; D possibly corresponds to TRBD2 (5 bases). CDR3 size: 14 residues. Germline values: CDR1 GTSNPN, CDR2 SVGIG (reference sequence). The V gene lost 4 bases and the J gene lost 1 base, with 11 bases spanning the gap. The CDR3 reads CAWTGTRAKNIQYF. The CDR3 DNA reads TGTGCCTGGACGGGAACGAGGGCCAAAAACATTCAGTACTTC.

The chain has TRBV18 and TRBJ1-1; D not certain. Germline-derived CDR1 and CDR2 are KGHSH and LQKENI. The CDR3 consists of 13 residues. V lost 1 base to trimming and J lost 4 bases, with 7 bases between them. The CDR3 is CASSPQGGTEAFF. DNA for the CDR3: TGTGCCAGCTCACCACAGGGAGGCACTGAAGCTTTCTTT.

The chain has TRBV11-3 and TRBJ2-3; 16 bases line up with TRBD2. Germline-derived CDR1 and CDR2 are SGHNT and YENEEA. Trimming removed 2 bases from V and 3 bases from J; junction bases left unmatched: 5. The CDR3 extends over 18 amino acids. The CDR3 reads CASSLTGLAGGPTDTQYF. DNA of the CDR3: TGTGCCAGCAGCTTAACGGGACTAGCGGGAGGGCCGACAGATACGCAGTATTTT.

The rearrangement joins TRBV28 to TRBJ2-5; 8 nucleotides match TRBD1. Germline V CDR1 and CDR2: MDHEN, SYDVKM. The CDR3 consists of 14 residues. J gave up 6 bases and V 5 bases, and 8 bases lay outside the gene matches. The CDR3 here is CASSPSDRVKTQYF. As DNA, the CDR3 is TGTGCCAGCAGTCCCTCGGACAGGGTAAAGACCCAGTACTTC.

The chain combines TRBV7-2 with TRBJ2-7; TRBD2 might be the D (5 bases). V lost 5 bases and J 2 bases, leaving 13 bases between the germline ends. CDR1 and CDR2 from the germline V gene are SGHTA and FQGNSA. The CDR3 sequence is 14 residues long. The DNA of the CDR3 is TGTGCCAGCAGCGTTAGCGTCAGAACCTACGAGCAGTACTTC. It yields the protein CASSVSVRTYEQYF.

The gene calls are TRBV19 and TRBJ1-2; 10 bases are shared with TRBD1. Germline CDR1 LNHDA, CDR2 SQIVND (reference sequence). This CDR3 contains 15 residues. With 4 bases clipped from V and 2 bases from J, the junction kept 4 bases outside the gene matches. CDR3 loop: CASSTPGQGNYGYTF. The CDR3 DNA reads TGTGCCAGTAGTACCCCGGGACAGGGGAACTATGGCTACACCTTC. Variable domain in full (rest from reference TRBV19 and TRBJ1-2): DGGITQSPKYLFRKEGQNVTLSCEQNLNHDAMYWYRQDPGQGLRLIYYSQIVNDFQKGDIAEGYSVSREKKESFPLTVTSAQKNPTAFYLCASSTPGQGNYGYTFGSGTRLTVV.

The chain carries TRBV27 and TRBJ1-6; D gene uncertain. This CDR3 contains 13 residues. Trimming pared 5 bases from V and 11 bases from J, leaving 13 bases between. Germline lookup yields CDR1 MNHEY and CDR2 SMNVEV (reference sequence). The CDR3 DNA reads as TGTGCCAGCAGTCATTTAGCGGAGGCACCCCTCCACTTT. Protein: CASSHLAEAPLHF.

The V call is TRBV27, the J call TRBJ1-1; 8 bases agree with TRBD1. Germline lookup yields CDR1 MNHEY and CDR2 SMNVEV (reference sequence). The CDR3 sequence is 14 residues long. Germline trimming cut 2 bases from V and 1 base from J; bases unmatched to any gene: 0. CDR3 amino acids: CASSLQGANTEAFF. The CDR3 region has the DNA TGTGCCAGCAGTTTACAGGGGGCGAACACTGAAGCTTTCTTT.

J is TRBJ2-7 and V is TRBV4-2; tentative D call: TRBD1 (6 bases). Germline V gene lookup returns CDR1 LGHNA and CDR2 YNFKEQ. CDR3 length equals 13 residues. The ends were cut back, 3 bases at V and 4 bases at J, with 10 bases in the middle. In DNA, the CDR3 is TGTGCCAGCAGCCAGGGGACATCATACGAGCAGTACTTC. It is translated as CASSQGTSYEQYF.

This clone came up many times. The chain joins TRBV7-2 to TRBJ2-7, with 11 bases fitting TRBD2. Germline V lookup: CDR1 SGHTA, CDR2 FQGNSA. There are 17 residues in the CDR3. After removal of 4 bases from V and 4 bases from J, the junction contained 12 bases not matched to a gene. In DNA form, the CDR3 reads TGTGCCAGCAGCTCCCCCAGGACTAGCGGGCACCATTACGAGCAGTACTTC. This encodes CASSSPRTSGHHYEQYF.